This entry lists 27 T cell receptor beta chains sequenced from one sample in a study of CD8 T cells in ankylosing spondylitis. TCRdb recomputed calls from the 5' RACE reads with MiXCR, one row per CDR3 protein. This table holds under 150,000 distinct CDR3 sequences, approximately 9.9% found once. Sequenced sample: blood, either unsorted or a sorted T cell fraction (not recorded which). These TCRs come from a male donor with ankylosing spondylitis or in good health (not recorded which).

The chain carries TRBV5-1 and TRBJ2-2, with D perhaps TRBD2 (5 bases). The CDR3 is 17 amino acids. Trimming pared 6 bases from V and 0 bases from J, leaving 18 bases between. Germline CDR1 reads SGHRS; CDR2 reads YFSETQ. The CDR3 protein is CASKPPAAGANTGELFF. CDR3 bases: TGCGCCAGCAAGCCGCCAGCGGCGGGCGCGAACACCGGGGAGCTGTTTTTT.

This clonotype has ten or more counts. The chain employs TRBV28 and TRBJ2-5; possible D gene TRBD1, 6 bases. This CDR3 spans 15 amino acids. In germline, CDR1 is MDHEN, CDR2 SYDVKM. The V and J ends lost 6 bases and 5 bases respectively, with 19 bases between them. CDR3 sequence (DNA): TGTGCCAGCAGGAAAAACAGGGTAGAGTTGGAGACCCAGTACTTC. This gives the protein CASRKNRVELETQYF.

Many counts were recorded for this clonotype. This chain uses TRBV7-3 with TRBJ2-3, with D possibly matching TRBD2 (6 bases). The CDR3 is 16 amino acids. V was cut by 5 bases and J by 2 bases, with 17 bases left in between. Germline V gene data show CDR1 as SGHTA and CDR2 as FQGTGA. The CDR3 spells CASSPLGGGFTDTQYF. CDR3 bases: TGTGCCAGCAGCCCCCTGGGAGGCGGGTTCACAGATACGCAGTATTTT.

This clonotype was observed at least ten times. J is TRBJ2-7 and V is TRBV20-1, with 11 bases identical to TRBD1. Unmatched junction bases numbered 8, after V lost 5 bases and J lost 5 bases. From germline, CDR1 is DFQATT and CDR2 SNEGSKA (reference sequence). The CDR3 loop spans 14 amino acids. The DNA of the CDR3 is TGCAGTGCTGTCATCGGGACAGGGGGAAACGAGCAGTACTTC. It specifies CSAVIGTGGNEQYF.

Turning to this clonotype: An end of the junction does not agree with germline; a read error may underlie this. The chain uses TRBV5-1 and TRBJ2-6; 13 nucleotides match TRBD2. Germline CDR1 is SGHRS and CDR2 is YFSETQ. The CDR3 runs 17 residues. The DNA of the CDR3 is TGCGCCAGCAGCCAGGGACTAGCGGGATCTGGGGCCAACGGCCTGACTTTC. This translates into CASSQGLAGSGANGLTF.

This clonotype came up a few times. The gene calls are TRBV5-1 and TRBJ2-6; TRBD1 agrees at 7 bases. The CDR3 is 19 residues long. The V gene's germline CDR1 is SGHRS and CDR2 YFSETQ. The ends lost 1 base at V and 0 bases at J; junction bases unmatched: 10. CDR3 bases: TGCGCCAGCAGCTTGACGACAGGGTTAAGTGGCTCTGGGGCCAACGTCCTGACTTTC. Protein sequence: CASSLTTGLSGSGANVLTF.

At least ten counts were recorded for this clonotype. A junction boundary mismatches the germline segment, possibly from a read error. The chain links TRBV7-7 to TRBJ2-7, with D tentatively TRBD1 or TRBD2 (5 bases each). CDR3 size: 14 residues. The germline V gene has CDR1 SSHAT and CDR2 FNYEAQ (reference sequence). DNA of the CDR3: TGTGCTAGCAGCCCGGGACCTGGGGTCTACGAGCAGTACTTC. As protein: CASSPGPGVYEQYF.

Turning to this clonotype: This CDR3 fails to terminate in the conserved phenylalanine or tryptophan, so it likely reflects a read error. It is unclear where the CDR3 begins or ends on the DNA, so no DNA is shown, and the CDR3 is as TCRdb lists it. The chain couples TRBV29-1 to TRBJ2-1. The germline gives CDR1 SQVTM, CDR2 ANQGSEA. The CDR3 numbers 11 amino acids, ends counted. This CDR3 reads CSIEDASLRRL.

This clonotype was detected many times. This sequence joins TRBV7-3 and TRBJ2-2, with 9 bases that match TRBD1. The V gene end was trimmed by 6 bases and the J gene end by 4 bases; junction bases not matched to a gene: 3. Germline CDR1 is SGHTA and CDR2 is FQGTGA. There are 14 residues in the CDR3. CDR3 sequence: CASSGQGFTGELFF. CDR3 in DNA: TGTGCCAGCAGTGGACAGGGGTTCACCGGGGAGCTGTTTTTT. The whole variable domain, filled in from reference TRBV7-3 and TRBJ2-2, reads GAGVSQTPSNKVTEKGKYVELRCDPISGHTALYWYRQSLGQGPEFLIYFQGTGAADDSGLPNDRFFAVRPEGSVSTLKIQRTERGDSAVYLCASSGQGFTGELFFGEGSRLTVL.

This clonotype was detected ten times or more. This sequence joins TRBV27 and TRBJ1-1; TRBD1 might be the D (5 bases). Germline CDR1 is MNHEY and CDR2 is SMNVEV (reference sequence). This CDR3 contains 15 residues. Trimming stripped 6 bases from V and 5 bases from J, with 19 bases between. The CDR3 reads CASSHRGWGGTEAFF. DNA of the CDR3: TGTGCCAGCAGCCACCGCGGGTGGGGGGGGACTGAAGCTTTCTTT.

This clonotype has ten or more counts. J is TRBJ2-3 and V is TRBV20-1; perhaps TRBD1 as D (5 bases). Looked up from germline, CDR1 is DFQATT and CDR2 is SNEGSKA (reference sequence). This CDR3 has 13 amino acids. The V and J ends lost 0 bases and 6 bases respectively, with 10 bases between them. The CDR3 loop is CSARDMGRDTQYF. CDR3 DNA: TGCAGTGCTAGAGATATGGGGCGGGATACGCAGTATTTT.

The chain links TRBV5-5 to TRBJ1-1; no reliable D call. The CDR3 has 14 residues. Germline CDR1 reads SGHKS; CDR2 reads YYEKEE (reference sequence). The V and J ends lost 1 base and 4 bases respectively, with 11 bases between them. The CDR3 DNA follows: TGTGCCAGCAGCTTGCGGCATGCAGGCACTGAAGCTTTCTTT. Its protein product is CASSLRHAGTEAFF.

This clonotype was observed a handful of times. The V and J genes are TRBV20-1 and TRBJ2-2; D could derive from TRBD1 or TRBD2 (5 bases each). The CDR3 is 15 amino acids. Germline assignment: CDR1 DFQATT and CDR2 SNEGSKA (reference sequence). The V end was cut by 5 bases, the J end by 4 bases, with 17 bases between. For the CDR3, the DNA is TGCAGTGCTCCCCGGGGCTCGCCGAGCACCGGGGAGCTGTTTTTT. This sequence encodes CSAPRGSPSTGELFF.

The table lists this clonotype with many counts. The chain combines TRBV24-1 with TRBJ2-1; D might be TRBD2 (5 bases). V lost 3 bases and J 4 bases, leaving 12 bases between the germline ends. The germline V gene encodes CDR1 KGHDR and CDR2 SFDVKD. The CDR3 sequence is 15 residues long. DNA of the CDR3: TGTGCCACCAGTGATATTAGCGAGATATACAATGAGCAGTTCTTC. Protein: CATSDISEIYNEQFF.

The CDR3 loop is CASSPQGDGNQPQHF. The CDR3 bases are TGTGCCAGCAGCCCACAGGGGGATGGCAATCAGCCCCAGCATTTT. J is TRBJ1-5 and V is TRBV7-2, with 8 bases identical to TRBD1. V gave up 5 bases and J gave up 2 bases; unmatched junction bases: 5. The CDR3 consists of 15 residues. Germline assignment: CDR1 SGHTA and CDR2 FQGNSA.

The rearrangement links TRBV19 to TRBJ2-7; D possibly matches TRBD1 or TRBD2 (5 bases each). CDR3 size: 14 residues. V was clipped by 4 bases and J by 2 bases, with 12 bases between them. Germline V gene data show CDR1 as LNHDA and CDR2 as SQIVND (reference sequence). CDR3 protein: CASSTGTSTYEQYF. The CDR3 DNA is TGTGCCAGTAGTACGGGGACCTCGACCTACGAGCAGTACTTC.

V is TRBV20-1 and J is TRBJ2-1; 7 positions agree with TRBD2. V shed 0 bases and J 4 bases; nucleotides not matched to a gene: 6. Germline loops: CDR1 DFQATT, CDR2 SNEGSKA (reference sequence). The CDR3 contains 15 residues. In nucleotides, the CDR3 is TGCAGTGCTAGAGAATGGTGGGAGGGTTACAATGAGCAGTTCTTC. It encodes CSAREWWEGYNEQFF.

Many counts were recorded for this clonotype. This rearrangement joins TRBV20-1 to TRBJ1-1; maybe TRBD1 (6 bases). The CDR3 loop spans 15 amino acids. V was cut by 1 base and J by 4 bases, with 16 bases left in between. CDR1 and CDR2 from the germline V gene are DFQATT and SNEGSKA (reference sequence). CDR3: CSARARTVVSTEAFF. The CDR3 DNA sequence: TGCAGTGCTAGAGCCCGGACAGTCGTGTCCACTGAAGCTTTCTTT.

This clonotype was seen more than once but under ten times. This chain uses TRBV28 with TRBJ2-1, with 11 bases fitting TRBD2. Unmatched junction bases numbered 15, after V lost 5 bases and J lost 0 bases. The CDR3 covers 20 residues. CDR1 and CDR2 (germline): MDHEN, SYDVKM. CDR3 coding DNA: TGTGCCAGCAGTCCAATTCTAGCGGGAGGCACAAAGAGCTCCTACAATGAGCAGTTCTTC. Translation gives CASSPILAGGTKSSYNEQFF.

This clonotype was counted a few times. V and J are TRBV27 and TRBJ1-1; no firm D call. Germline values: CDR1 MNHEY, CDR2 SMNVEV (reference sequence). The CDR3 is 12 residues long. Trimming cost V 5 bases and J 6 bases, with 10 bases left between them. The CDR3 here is CASSDMGPEAFF. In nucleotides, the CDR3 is TGTGCCAGCAGTGACATGGGCCCTGAAGCTTTCTTT.

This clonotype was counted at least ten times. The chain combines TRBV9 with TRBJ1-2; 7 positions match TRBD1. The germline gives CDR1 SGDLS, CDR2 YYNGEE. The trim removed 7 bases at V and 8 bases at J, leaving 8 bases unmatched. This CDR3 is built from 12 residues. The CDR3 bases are TGTGCCAGCGCCGAGGGGGCGCGGGGCTACACCTTC. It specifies CASAEGARGYTF.

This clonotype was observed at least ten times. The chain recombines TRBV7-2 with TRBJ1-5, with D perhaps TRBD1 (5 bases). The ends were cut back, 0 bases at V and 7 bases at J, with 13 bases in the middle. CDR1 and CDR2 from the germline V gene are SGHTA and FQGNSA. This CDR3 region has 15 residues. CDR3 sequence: CASSLAGTEWQPQHF. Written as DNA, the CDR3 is TGTGCCAGCAGCTTAGCAGGGACCGAATGGCAGCCCCAGCATTTT. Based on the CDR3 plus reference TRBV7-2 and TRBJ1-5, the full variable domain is GAGVSQSPSNKVTEKGKDVELRCDPISGHTALYWYRQSLGQGLEFLIYFQGNSAPDKSGLPSDRFSAERTGGSVSTLTIQRTQQEDSAVYLCASSLAGTEWQPQHFGDGTRLSIL.

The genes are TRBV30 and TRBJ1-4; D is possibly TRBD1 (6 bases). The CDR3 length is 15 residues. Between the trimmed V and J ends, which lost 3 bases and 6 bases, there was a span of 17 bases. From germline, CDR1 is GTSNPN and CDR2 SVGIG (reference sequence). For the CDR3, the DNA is TGTGCCTGGAGCCCGACAGGAACGGTGGATGAAAAACTGTTTTTT. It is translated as CAWSPTGTVDEKLFF.

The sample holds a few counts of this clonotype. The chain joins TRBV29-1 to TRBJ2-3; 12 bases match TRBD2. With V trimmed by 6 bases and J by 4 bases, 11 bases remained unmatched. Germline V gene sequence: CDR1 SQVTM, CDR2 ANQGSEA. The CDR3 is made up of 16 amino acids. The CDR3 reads CSVEGPLAGGSDTQYF. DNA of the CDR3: TGCAGCGTGGAGGGTCCACTAGCGGGAGGTTCAGATACGCAGTATTTT.

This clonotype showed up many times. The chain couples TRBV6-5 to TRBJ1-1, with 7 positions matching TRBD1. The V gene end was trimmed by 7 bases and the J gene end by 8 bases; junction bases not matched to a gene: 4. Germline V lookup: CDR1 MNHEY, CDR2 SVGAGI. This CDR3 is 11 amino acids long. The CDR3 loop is CASTRQGEAFF. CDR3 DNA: TGTGCCAGCACCAGACAGGGAGAAGCTTTCTTT.

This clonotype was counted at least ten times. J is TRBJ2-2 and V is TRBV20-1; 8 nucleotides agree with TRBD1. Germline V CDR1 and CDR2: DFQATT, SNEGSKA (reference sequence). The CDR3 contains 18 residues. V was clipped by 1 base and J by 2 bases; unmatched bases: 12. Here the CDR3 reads CSARAASGTGYNTGELFF. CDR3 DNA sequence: TGCAGTGCTAGAGCTGCGTCCGGGACAGGTTACAACACCGGGGAGCTGTTTTTT.

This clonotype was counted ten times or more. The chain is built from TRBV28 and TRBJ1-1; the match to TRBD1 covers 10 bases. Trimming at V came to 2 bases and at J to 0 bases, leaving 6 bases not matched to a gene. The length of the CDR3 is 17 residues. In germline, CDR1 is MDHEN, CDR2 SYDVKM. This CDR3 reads CASSLRLTGGMNTEAFF. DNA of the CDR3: TGTGCCAGCAGTTTAAGGTTGACAGGGGGCATGAACACTGAAGCTTTCTTT.